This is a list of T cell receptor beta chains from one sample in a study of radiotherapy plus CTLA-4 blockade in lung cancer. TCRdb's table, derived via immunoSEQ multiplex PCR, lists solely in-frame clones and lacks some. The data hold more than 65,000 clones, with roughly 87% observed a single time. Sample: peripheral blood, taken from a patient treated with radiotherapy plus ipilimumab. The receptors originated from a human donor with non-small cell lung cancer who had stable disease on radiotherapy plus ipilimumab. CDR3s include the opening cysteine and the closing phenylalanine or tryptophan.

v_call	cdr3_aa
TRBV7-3	CASSRTGVETGELFF
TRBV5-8	CASASGFVFIYGYTF
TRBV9	CASSPVGGGYEQYF
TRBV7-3	CASSPLKGPGGELFF
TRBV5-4	CASSLAVGRADTQYF
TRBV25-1	CASSVPGFYEQFF
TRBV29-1	CSVVSGVYEQYF
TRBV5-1	CASSDPGRNTEAFF
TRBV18	CASSGSNHYEQYF
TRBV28	CAAEGVREKLFF
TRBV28	CASSLRRGDYEQYF
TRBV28	CASSLLTDTQYF
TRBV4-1	CASSQEGVPEKLFF
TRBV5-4	CASSGRDALNYGYTF
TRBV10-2	CASNLQGEGSPLHF
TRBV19	CASTLLGQEAFF
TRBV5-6	CASSPEVRGLPNEQFF
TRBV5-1	CASCGGTGGFMNTEAFF
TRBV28	CASSSRGREKLFF
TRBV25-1	CASSGGDSPYYGYTF
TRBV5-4	CASSRDKNTEAFF
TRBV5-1	CASSPGWGRGYNEQFF
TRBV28	CASSFGHNYNEQFF
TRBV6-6	CASSYGGESKNIQYF
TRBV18	CASSMTGVDTGELFF
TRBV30	CAWSGGTGWSYGYTF
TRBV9	CASSSTLNTEAFF
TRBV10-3	CAISETGATNEKLFF
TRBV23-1	CASSQVPRRGRALPKITDTQYF
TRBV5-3	CARSLAGRGNGAKNIQYF
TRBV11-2	CASSPRLGQGMFF
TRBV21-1	CASSIRTAGTEAFF
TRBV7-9	CASSLGGSSTF
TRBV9	CASSVRERGPTYEQYF